This TCR beta chain was sequenced in a study of T-cell reconstitution after alpha-beta-depleted transplantation in children. The CDR3 has 17 residues. The germline V gene has CDR1 LGHDT and CDR2 YNNKEL (reference sequence). V trimming: 0 bases; J trimming: 5 bases; junction bases outside the gene matches: 11. Comment on this clonotype: As yet, its antigen is unknown.

This sample's TCRbeta library carried unique molecular identifier barcodes. TCRdb passed the PCR reads through MiXCR, listing each CDR3 protein once. The sample lists tens of thousands of distinct CDR3 sequences; roughly 46% were seen once. General observations from the study: Most T-cell counts and diversity one year after the transplant came from T cells that were newly produced. Several hundred expanded graft clones reportedly were the source of alpha-beta T cells about two months after transplant.

The TCR originated in a male patient aged 10-17 years who had a stem cell transplant for acute lymphoblastic leukemia, so the T cells may come from the graft donor. The sequencing used PBMCs, mostly from graft donor cells, collected 360 days after TCRalphabeta/CD19-depleted stem cell transplant. The chain combines TRBV3-1 with TRBJ2-5, with 8 positions matching TRBD2. The CDR3 sequence is CASSQEAFWPSGETQYF. Written as DNA, the CDR3 is TGTGCCAGCAGCCAAGAAGCTTTTTGGCCTAGCGGGGAGACCCAGTACTTC.